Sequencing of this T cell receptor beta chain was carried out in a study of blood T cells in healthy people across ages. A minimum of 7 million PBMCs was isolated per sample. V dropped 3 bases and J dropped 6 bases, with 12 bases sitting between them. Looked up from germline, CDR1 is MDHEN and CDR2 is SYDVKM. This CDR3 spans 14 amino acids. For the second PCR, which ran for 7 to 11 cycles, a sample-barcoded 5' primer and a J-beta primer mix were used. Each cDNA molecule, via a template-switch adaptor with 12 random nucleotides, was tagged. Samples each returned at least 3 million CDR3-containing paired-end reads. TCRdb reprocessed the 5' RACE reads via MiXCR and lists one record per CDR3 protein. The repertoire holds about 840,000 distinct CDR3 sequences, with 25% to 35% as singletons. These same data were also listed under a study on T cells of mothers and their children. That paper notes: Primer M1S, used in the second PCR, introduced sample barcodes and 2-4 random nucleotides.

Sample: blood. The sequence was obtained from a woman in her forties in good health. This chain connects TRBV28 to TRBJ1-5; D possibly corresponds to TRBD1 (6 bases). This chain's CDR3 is CASSLRQATQPQHF. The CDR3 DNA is TGTGCCAGCAGTTTGAGACAGGCCACTCAGCCCCAGCATTTT.